This TCR beta chain was found in a study of OX40 agonist ivuxolimab in advanced cancers. General observations from the study: At 0.1 to 3.0 mg/kg and by week 6, clonal expansion occurred in CD4+ and CD8+ blood T cells.

Sequencing used immunoSEQ multiplex PCR; TCRdb keeps in-frame clones, though not all of them. This table holds 67,000 or so clones, about 86% found once. This clone was seen a handful of times. Its cognate antigen is unknown. Germline CDR1 reads SGHTA; CDR2 reads FQGNSA. Losses at the gene ends were 2 bases for V and 6 bases for J; bases not matched to a gene: 4. This CDR3 has 15 residues. The rearrangement uses TRBV7-2 and TRBJ1-4, with 9 bases lining up with TRBD1. This sample comprised CD4+ or CD8+ T cells sorted from blood, obtained in a trial of the OX40 agonist ivuxolimab. The TCR was taken from an adult with an advanced solid tumor such as melanoma, head and neck, liver or kidney cancer. This CDR3 is CASSLPGQGDEKLFF. The CDR3 DNA reads as TGTGCCAGCAGCTTACCGGGACAGGGAGATGAAAAACTGTTTTTT.